The next 32 T cell receptor beta chains were all read from a single sample in a study of CD8 T cells in ankylosing spondylitis. TCRdb analysed the 5' RACE reads with MiXCR anew, one entry per CDR3 protein. The sample has approximately 43,000 distinct CDR3 sequences, 3% to 4% seen once. Sequencing used blood, either unsorted or a sorted T cell fraction (not recorded which). Receptor source: a female donor with ankylosing spondylitis or in good health (not recorded which).

Ten or more counts support this clonotype. The gene calls are TRBV9 and TRBJ2-7; D might be TRBD1 or TRBD2, each matching 5 bases. CDR1 and CDR2 (germline): SGDLS, YYNGEE. The CDR3 runs 13 residues. V gave up 2 bases and J gave up 4 bases, with 10 bases separating them. For the CDR3, the DNA is TGTGCCAGCAGCGTTACGGGGCAATACGAGCAGTACTTC. Translated, it gives CASSVTGQYEQYF.

There are many counts of this clonotype. The V call is TRBV9, the J call TRBJ2-7; 8 bases match TRBD2. V was pared by 4 bases and J by 5 bases, with 5 bases of the junction left unmatched. The CDR3 runs to 13 residues. Germline lookup yields CDR1 SGDLS and CDR2 YYNGEE. The CDR3 loop reads CASSYGGAHEQYF. As DNA, the CDR3 is TGTGCCAGCAGCTACGGGGGGGCCCACGAGCAGTACTTC. Combining the CDR3 with reference TRBV9 and TRBJ2-7 gives the whole variable domain DSGVTQTPKHLITATGQRVTLRCSPRSGDLSVYWYQQSLDQGLQFLIQYYNGEERAKGNILERFSAQQFPDLHSELNLSSLELGDSALYFCASSYGGAHEQYFGPGTRLTVT.

This clonotype has ten or more counts. The chain carries TRBV9 and TRBJ2-3, with D maybe TRBD1 (5 bases). V was clipped by 3 bases and J by 1 base, with 6 bases between them. This CDR3 has 13 amino acids. Germline loops: CDR1 SGDLS, CDR2 YYNGEE. The CDR3 nucleotides read TGTGCCAGCAGCGCACAGGGCACAGATACGCAGTATTTT. It is translated as CASSAQGTDTQYF.

This clonotype was detected many times. The J gene is TRBJ2-1, the V gene TRBV9, with 11 bases lining up with TRBD2. This CDR3 comprises 14 residues. Germline loops: CDR1 SGDLS, CDR2 YYNGEE. V gave up 2 bases and J gave up 7 bases; unmatched junction bases: 2. CDR3 region: CASSVRLAGNEQFF. The CDR3 nucleotides are TGTGCCAGCAGCGTCCGACTAGCGGGGAATGAGCAGTTCTTC.

This clonotype has at least ten counts. The chain carries TRBV9 and TRBJ2-3; 7 nucleotides line up with TRBD1. The germline CDR1 and CDR2 sequences are SGDLS and YYNGEE. CDR3 length equals 15 residues. V dropped 2 bases and J dropped 0; count of bases not matched to a gene: 3. The CDR3 DNA reads as TGTGCCAGCAGCGTCGGGACAGACAGCACAGATACGCAGTATTTT. It encodes CASSVGTDSTDTQYF.

This clonotype came up many times. The CDR3 region has the DNA TGTGCCAGCAGCGCCCCACAGACAGGGAACTCCTACAATGAGCAGTTCTTC. This sequence encodes CASSAPQTGNSYNEQFF. This chain links TRBV9 with TRBJ2-1, with 7 bases identical to TRBD1. From germline, CDR1 is SGDLS and CDR2 YYNGEE. The CDR3 totals 17 residues. After removal of 3 bases from V and 0 bases from J, the junction contained 9 bases not matched to a gene.

At least ten counts were recorded for this clonotype. The rearrangement joins TRBV9 to TRBJ2-3; a possible D gene is TRBD1 (6 bases). The CDR3 totals 18 residues. Trimming took off 0 bases at V and 0 bases at J, with 17 bases between the two ends. CDR1 is SGDLS and CDR2 is YYNGEE in the germline V gene. CDR3 nucleotides: TGTGCCAGCAGCGTAGCTCCGGCAGGGGATTCTAGCACAGATACGCAGTATTTT. Translating gives CASSVAPAGDSSTDTQYF.

This clonotype was counted ten times or more. This sequence joins TRBV9 and TRBJ2-1, with D perhaps being TRBD1 or TRBD2 (5 bases each). The CDR3 is 16 residues long. Per germline, CDR1 SGDLS and CDR2 YYNGEE. V lost 4 bases to trimming and J lost 10 bases, with 24 bases between them. The CDR3 sequence is CASSPQSGTPVGEQFF. The DNA of the CDR3 is TGTGCCAGCAGCCCTCAATCCGGGACCCCCGTCGGAGAGCAGTTCTTC.

There are many counts of this clonotype. V is TRBV9 and J is TRBJ2-3, with 9 bases lining up with TRBD2. This CDR3 contains 17 residues. Germline loops: CDR1 SGDLS, CDR2 YYNGEE. J gave up 6 bases and V 0 bases, and 11 bases lay outside the gene matches. The DNA for the CDR3 is TGTGCCAGCAGCGTAGGTGGCGGGGGGGCCCCTATGGATACGCAGTATTTT. It is translated as CASSVGGGGAPMDTQYF.

This clonotype was observed many times. V is TRBV9 and J is TRBJ1-2; the match to TRBD1 covers 7 bases. CDR1 is SGDLS, CDR2 YYNGEE, per germline. The CDR3 sequence is 12 residues long. Unmatched junction bases numbered 1, after V lost 3 bases and J lost 5 bases. The CDR3 coding sequence is TGTGCCAGCAGCGCGACAGGGTATGGCTACACCTTC. This codes for CASSATGYGYTF. The full variable domain, in which reference TRBV9 and TRBJ1-2 provide the parts outside the CDR3, is DSGVTQTPKHLITATGQRVTLRCSPRSGDLSVYWYQQSLDQGLQFLIQYYNGEERAKGNILERFSAQQFPDLHSELNLSSLELGDSALYFCASSATGYGYTFGSGTRLTVV.

This clonotype was observed at least ten times. The rearrangement joins TRBV9 to TRBJ1-4, with D possibly being TRBD1 (5 bases). V was trimmed by 3 bases and J by 4 bases, leaving 7 bases between them. Germline loops: CDR1 SGDLS, CDR2 YYNGEE. The CDR3 sequence is 13 residues long. The CDR3 nucleotides are TGTGCCAGCAGCGCCGACAGTAATGAAAAACTGTTTTTT. Its translation is CASSADSNEKLFF.

Many counts were recorded for this clonotype. V is TRBV9 and J is TRBJ2-2; the D is unclear. Per germline, CDR1 SGDLS and CDR2 YYNGEE. Trimming removed 3 bases from V and 5 bases from J, with 11 bases in between. This CDR3 contains 14 residues. The DNA of the CDR3 is TGTGCCAGCAGCGCTGGGTGGGAAACCGGGGAGCTGTTTTTT. It codes for CASSAGWETGELFF.

Many counts were recorded for this clonotype. The rearrangement uses TRBV12-5 and TRBJ1-6, with 7 bases matching TRBD1. CDR1 LGHNT and CDR2 FRNRAP come from the germline V gene. V was clipped by 2 bases and J by 3 bases; unmatched bases: 4. The CDR3 contains 16 residues. CDR3 in DNA: TGTGCTAGTGGTTTGAAGGCAGGGGGCTATAATTCACCCCTCCACTTT. Residues: CASGLKAGGYNSPLHF.

This clonotype was observed many times. At one boundary the junction diverges from the germline segment, which might be a read error. The rearrangement uses TRBV9 and TRBJ2-1; TRBD2 agrees at 7 bases. CDR3 length: 16 amino acids. CDR1 is SGDLS and CDR2 is YYNGEE in the germline V gene. The CDR3 sequence is CASSVAPSGSHNEQFF. CDR3 DNA: TGTGCCAGCAGCGTAGCGCCTAGCGGCTCCCACAATGAGCAGTTCTTC. Looking up the rest from reference TRBV9 and TRBJ2-1 gives the full variable domain: DSGVTQTPKHLITATGQRVTLRCSPRSGDLSVYWYQQSLDQGLQFLIQYYNGEERAKGNILERFSAQQFPDLHSELNLSSLELGDSALYFCASSVAPSGSHNEQFFGPGTRLTVL.

The gene calls are TRBV9 and TRBJ1-1; D gene uncertain. This CDR3 contains 13 residues. Germline V lookup: CDR1 SGDLS, CDR2 YYNGEE. The V end was cut by 4 bases, the J end by 3 bases, with 10 bases between. The CDR3 region is CASSPRLHTEAFF. CDR3 nucleotide sequence: TGTGCCAGCAGCCCCCGTCTTCACACTGAAGCTTTCTTT. Full variable domain (remainder filled in from reference TRBV9 and TRBJ1-1): DSGVTQTPKHLITATGQRVTLRCSPRSGDLSVYWYQQSLDQGLQFLIQYYNGEERAKGNILERFSAQQFPDLHSELNLSSLELGDSALYFCASSPRLHTEAFFGQGTRLTVV.

This clonotype was seen ten or more times. This chain uses TRBV9 with TRBJ1-6; TRBD1 is a possible D gene (5 bases). Trimming stripped 0 bases from V and 13 bases from J, with 20 bases between. The CDR3 length is 16 residues. Germline V gene lookup returns CDR1 SGDLS and CDR2 YYNGEE. CDR3 sequence reads: CASSVDLRTPRGPLHF. The DNA of the CDR3 is TGTGCCAGCAGCGTAGATCTGAGGACTCCACGGGGGCCCCTCCACTTT. The variable domain in full, completed from reference TRBV9 and TRBJ1-6, reads DSGVTQTPKHLITATGQRVTLRCSPRSGDLSVYWYQQSLDQGLQFLIQYYNGEERAKGNILERFSAQQFPDLHSELNLSSLELGDSALYFCASSVDLRTPRGPLHFGNGTRLTVT.

This clonotype was seen ten or more times. This chain joins TRBV9 and TRBJ2-3, with TRBD1 matching 12 bases. The ends lost 7 bases at V and 4 bases at J; junction bases unmatched: 7. Germline assignment: CDR1 SGDLS and CDR2 YYNGEE. CDR3 length equals 15 residues. CDR3 sequence reads: CASRGDRGQADTQYF. DNA for the CDR3: TGTGCCAGCCGCGGGGACAGGGGGCAGGCAGATACGCAGTATTTT. Drawing the rest from reference TRBV9 and TRBJ2-3, the complete variable domain is DSGVTQTPKHLITATGQRVTLRCSPRSGDLSVYWYQQSLDQGLQFLIQYYNGEERAKGNILERFSAQQFPDLHSELNLSSLELGDSALYFCASRGDRGQADTQYFGPGTRLTVL.

This clonotype was recorded many times. This chain connects TRBV9 to TRBJ2-3; D uncertain. The length of the CDR3 is 15 residues. The V and J ends lost 1 base and 2 bases respectively, with 11 bases between them. Germline V gives CDR1 SGDLS, CDR2 YYNGEE. CDR3 residues: CASSVSPILTDTQYF. In nucleotides, the CDR3 is TGTGCCAGCAGCGTAAGTCCAATCCTCACAGATACGCAGTATTTT.

This clonotype was observed at least ten times. This sequence joins TRBV9 and TRBJ2-2, with D perhaps matching TRBD2 (6 bases). V was shortened by 0 bases and J by 6 bases, with 12 bases between the two germline ends. This CDR3 has 15 residues. CDR1 is SGDLS and CDR2 is YYNGEE in the germline V gene. This CDR3 reads CASSVAWGVAGELFF. CDR3 nucleotides: TGTGCCAGCAGCGTAGCCTGGGGGGTGGCCGGGGAGCTGTTTTTT. The full variable domain, in which reference TRBV9 and TRBJ2-2 provide the parts outside the CDR3, is DSGVTQTPKHLITATGQRVTLRCSPRSGDLSVYWYQQSLDQGLQFLIQYYNGEERAKGNILERFSAQQFPDLHSELNLSSLELGDSALYFCASSVAWGVAGELFFGEGSRLTVL.

This clonotype appeared many times. J is TRBJ2-2 and V is TRBV23-1; D ambiguous. Being an ORF, TRBV23-1 has a function that is uncertain. The length of the CDR3 is 13 residues. V was shortened by 7 bases and J by 5 bases, with 11 bases between the two germline ends. CDR3 sequence (DNA): TGCGCCAGCACTGTCGTGGGGACCGGGGAGCTGTTTTTT. Translation: CASTVVGTGELFF.

This clonotype was seen repeatedly, ten times or more. This rearrangement joins TRBV9 to TRBJ2-1; D is undetermined. The CDR3 is 16 residues long. Germline values: CDR1 SGDLS, CDR2 YYNGEE. V lost 0 bases and J 6 bases, leaving 16 bases between the germline ends. The CDR3 is CASSVGRRRVSNEQFF. The DNA of the CDR3 is TGTGCCAGCAGCGTAGGTCGTCGACGGGTTAGCAATGAGCAGTTCTTC.

This clonotype was seen repeatedly, ten times or more. J is TRBJ2-2 and V is TRBV9; 7 bases match TRBD1. The J segment lost 7 bases and the V segment lost 4 bases, leaving 7 bases of the junction unmatched. CDR3 length: 14 residues. Germline CDR1 is SGDLS and CDR2 is YYNGEE. The CDR3: CASSTLTGFGELFF. CDR3 sequence (DNA): TGTGCCAGCAGCACCCTGACAGGGTTCGGGGAGCTGTTTTTT.

This clonotype was observed at least ten times. This rearrangement joins TRBV9 to TRBJ2-1; D may match TRBD1 or TRBD2 (6 bases each). This CDR3 has 15 residues. Germline V gene data show CDR1 as SGDLS and CDR2 as YYNGEE. V lost 4 bases to trimming and J lost 2 bases, with 13 bases between them. The CDR3 here is CASSSGGGPYNEQFF. The DNA for the CDR3 is TGTGCCAGCAGCTCCGGAGGGGGACCCTACAATGAGCAGTTCTTC.

This clonotype has more than one count but fewer than ten. CDR3 sequence (DNA): TGTGCCAGCAGCAGACAGGGCGGTTCTGGGGCCAACGTCCTGACTTTC. The encoded protein is CASSRQGGSGANVLTF. The J gene is TRBJ2-6, the V gene TRBV9; 7 bases match TRBD1. This CDR3 spans 16 amino acids. With V trimmed by 4 bases and J by 1 base, 5 bases remained unmatched. Germline V gene sequence: CDR1 SGDLS, CDR2 YYNGEE. Complete variable domain (other parts from reference TRBV9 and TRBJ2-6): DSGVTQTPKHLITATGQRVTLRCSPRSGDLSVYWYQQSLDQGLQFLIQYYNGEERAKGNILERFSAQQFPDLHSELNLSSLELGDSALYFCASSRQGGSGANVLTFGAGSRLTVL.

This clonotype was detected ten times or more. The chain uses TRBV9 and TRBJ2-6, with no clear D. Germline V gene sequence: CDR1 SGDLS, CDR2 YYNGEE. There are 17 residues in the CDR3. The V end was cut by 2 bases, the J end by 0 bases, with 12 bases between. Here the CDR3 reads CASSVDPDTSGANVLTF. CDR3 DNA sequence: TGTGCCAGCAGCGTTGACCCTGATACCTCTGGGGCCAACGTCCTGACTTTC.

This clonotype has ten or more counts. The V gene is TRBV9, the J gene TRBJ2-1, with D perhaps TRBD2 (6 bases). The germline V gene has CDR1 SGDLS and CDR2 YYNGEE. The CDR3 runs to 13 residues. The V end lost 7 bases, the J end lost 9 bases, and 17 bases lay between the germline ends. Here the CDR3 reads CASDRGVYGEQFF. The CDR3 DNA reads as TGTGCCAGCGACCGCGGGGTCTACGGTGAGCAGTTCTTC.

This clonotype was observed at least ten times. This chain's CDR3 is CASSPSGVYGYTF. The CDR3 nucleotides are TGTGCCAGCAGCCCCTCTGGGGTCTATGGCTACACCTTC. V is TRBV9 and J is TRBJ1-2; D is unresolved. V was shortened by 4 bases and J by 4 bases, with 11 bases between the two germline ends. The CDR3 runs to 13 residues. CDR1 and CDR2 from the germline V gene are SGDLS and YYNGEE.

This clonotype was detected ten times or more. This chain uses TRBV9 with TRBJ1-1, with 8 positions matching TRBD1. The CDR3 sequence is 14 residues long. V lost 1 base, J lost 2 bases, and 1 base stayed unmatched. Germline V lookup: CDR1 SGDLS, CDR2 YYNGEE. The CDR3 DNA is TGTGCCAGCAGCGTAACAGGGGGAAACACTGAAGCTTTCTTT. Translating it yields CASSVTGGNTEAFF.

This clonotype has ten or more counts. This chain connects TRBV9 to TRBJ1-1; a weak D match, TRBD1 (5 bases). This CDR3 region has 14 residues. Deletions cut 3 bases from V and 1 base from J, with 10 bases between. The germline V gene encodes CDR1 SGDLS and CDR2 YYNGEE. The CDR3 loop reads CASSATGQNTEAFF. In DNA form, the CDR3 reads TGTGCCAGCAGCGCCACAGGACAGAACACTGAAGCTTTCTTT.

This chain joins TRBV9 and TRBJ2-3, with a possible D match to TRBD2 (6 bases). The CDR3 totals 15 residues. The V end lost 3 bases, the J end lost 2 bases, and 13 bases lay between the germline ends. Germline-derived CDR1 and CDR2 are SGDLS and YYNGEE. CDR3 in DNA: TGTGCCAGCAGCGCGGGACTGATTTTCACAGATACGCAGTATTTT. Protein sequence: CASSAGLIFTDTQYF.

This clonotype has a count of ten or more. The chain combines TRBV9 with TRBJ2-2; 11 bases are a match to TRBD2. Trimming removed 0 bases from V and 8 bases from J; junction bases left unmatched: 3. The CDR3 has 15 residues. CDR1 is SGDLS and CDR2 is YYNGEE in the germline V gene. This chain's CDR3 is CASSVAGLAVGELFF. DNA for the CDR3: TGTGCCAGCAGCGTAGCGGGACTAGCGGTGGGGGAGCTGTTTTTT.

This clonotype was counted many times. The rearrangement links TRBV9 to TRBJ1-3, with TRBD1 as a possible D gene (5 bases). From germline, CDR1 is SGDLS and CDR2 YYNGEE. The ends were cut back, 0 bases at V and 3 bases at J, with 10 bases in the middle. The length of the CDR3 is 15 residues. The CDR3 DNA sequence: TGTGCCAGCAGCGTAGCTATGGGGGATGGAAACACCATATATTTT. Protein sequence: CASSVAMGDGNTIYF. The complete variable domain, with remaining parts taken from reference TRBV9 and TRBJ1-3, reads DSGVTQTPKHLITATGQRVTLRCSPRSGDLSVYWYQQSLDQGLQFLIQYYNGEERAKGNILERFSAQQFPDLHSELNLSSLELGDSALYFCASSVAMGDGNTIYFGEGSWLTVV.